This T cell receptor (beta chain) was captured in a study of blood T cells in healthy people across ages. This clonotype showed up just a few times. The antigen is unknown. The V end lost 6 bases, the J end lost 0 bases, and 9 bases lay between the germline ends. Germline-derived CDR1 and CDR2 are DFQATT and SNEGSKA (reference sequence). The CDR3 has 13 amino acids. Donor samples were obtained from healthy Caucasian individuals from Russia, aged about 6 to 95. Primers used in a second PCR of about 6 to 11 cycles were a sample-barcoded 5' primer and a J-beta primer mix. One entry per CDR3 protein results from TCRdb running MiXCR on the 5' RACE reads. Among almost 550,000 distinct CDR3 sequences listed, nearly 25% were seen once. General study findings and limits: Unsorted PBMC material precluded a definitive naive versus antigen-experienced comparison.

The sample also formed part of further work on T cells of mothers and their children.

The sequenced material came from blood. The rearrangement links TRBV20-1 to TRBJ1-3; D not certain. The source is a boy aged 5-17 years in good health. The CDR3 protein is CSARQSSGNTIYF. The CDR3 coding sequence is TGCAGTGCAAGGCAGAGCTCTGGAAACACCATATATTTT.